The sequence of this T cell receptor (beta chain) was determined in a study of beta chain features in type 1 diabetes. CDR3 length equals 14 residues. Trimming removed 5 bases at V and 7 bases at J, with 18 bases between. The germline gives CDR1 SEHNR, CDR2 FQNEAQ (reference sequence). The study reverse transcribed the entire isolated RNA, so it sequenced expressed TCRB transcripts. This table comes from immunoSEQ multiplex PCR, and its TCRdb copy is limited to in-frame clones, with some not included. The table lists around 500,000 clones, 30% of them singletons. This clone was detected only once. The TCR comes from a man younger than 30 in good health. The rearrangement links TRBV7-9 to TRBJ2-7, with a possible D match to TRBD2 (6 bases). Sequenced sample: naive CD4+ T cells from blood. The CDR3: CASSQAGLNLEQYF. CDR3 nucleotides: TGTGCCAGCAGCCAGGCGGGACTCAACTTGGAGCAGTACTTC.